This T cell receptor beta chain was recorded in a study of long-term antiretroviral therapy in people with HIV. Among participants with HIV, every one received treatment in the United States. Survey-level resolution applied to immunoSEQ assay v3.0. The data were produced by immunoSEQ multiplex PCR, yet TCRdb's version contains in-frame clones alone and is incomplete. The sample holds under 50,000 clones, around 85% seen once. V gave up 5 bases and J gave up 9 bases; unmatched junction bases: 5. Germline V gives CDR1 SGHNT, CDR2 YENEEA. CDR3 length equals 14 residues. The V call is TRBV11-3, the J call TRBJ1-6, with 9 nucleotides matching TRBD1. Here the sequenced sample was unsorted PBMCs, taken 3.1 years after starting antiretroviral therapy. The sequence was obtained from a woman aged 50 to 65 with HIV. CDR3 nucleotide sequence: TGTGCCAGCAGCCTCGGGACAGGGACTTCACCCCTCCACTTT. Protein: CASSLGTGTSPLHF.